This TCR beta chain was sequenced during a study of identical twins. Study conclusions and caveats: Those out-of-frame alpha sequences shared by twins showed an excess of low generation probability.

Germline values: CDR1 SGHVS, CDR2 FQNEAQ. V gave up 0 bases and J gave up 8 bases, with 16 bases separating them. The CDR3 extends over 16 amino acids. In the case of this clonotype: The antigen is not known.

Each CDR3 protein is one row after TCRdb ran MiXCR on the 5' RACE reads. The profile shows 280,000 or so distinct CDR3 sequences, roughly 8.6% of them singletons. These same records also appear under a second study, on yellow fever vaccine responses in identical twins.

The sequencing sample was made of memory (CD45RO+) T cells sorted from blood. The chain combines TRBV7-8 with TRBJ1-4, with D uncertain. The receptor comes from a woman between 18 and 29 years old in good health. CDR3 protein: CASSLAGEGMVEKLFF. CDR3 DNA sequence: TGTGCCAGCAGCTTAGCGGGCGAGGGCATGGTGGAAAAACTGTTTTTT.